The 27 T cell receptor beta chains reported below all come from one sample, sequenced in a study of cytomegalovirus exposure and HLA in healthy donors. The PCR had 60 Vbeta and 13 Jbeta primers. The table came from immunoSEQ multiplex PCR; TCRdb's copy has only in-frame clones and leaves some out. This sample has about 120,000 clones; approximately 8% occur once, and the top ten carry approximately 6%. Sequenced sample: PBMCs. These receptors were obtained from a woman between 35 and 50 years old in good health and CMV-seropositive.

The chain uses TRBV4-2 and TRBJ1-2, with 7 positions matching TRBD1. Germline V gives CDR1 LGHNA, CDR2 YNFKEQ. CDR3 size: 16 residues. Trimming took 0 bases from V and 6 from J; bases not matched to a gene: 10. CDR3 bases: TGTGCCAGCAGCCAAGAGGAGACAGGGAGATGGGATGGCTACACCTTC. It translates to CASSQEETGRWDGYTF.

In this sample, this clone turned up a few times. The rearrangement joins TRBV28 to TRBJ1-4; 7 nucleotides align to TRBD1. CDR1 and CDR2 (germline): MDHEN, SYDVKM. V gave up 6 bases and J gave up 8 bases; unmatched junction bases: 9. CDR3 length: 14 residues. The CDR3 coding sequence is TGTGCCAGCAGAGGGGACAGAGGGGGAGAAAAACTGTTTTTT. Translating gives CASRGDRGGEKLFF.

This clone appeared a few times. The DNA for the CDR3 is TGTGCCAGCAGACCGACAGGGGGCCTACATCAGCCCCAGCATTTT. Protein sequence: CASRPTGGLHQPQHF. The rearrangement uses TRBV6-5 and TRBJ1-5; 10 bases agree with TRBD1. The germline V gene encodes CDR1 MNHEY and CDR2 SVGAGI. The CDR3 sequence is 15 residues long. The ends lost 6 bases at V and 5 bases at J; junction bases unmatched: 7.

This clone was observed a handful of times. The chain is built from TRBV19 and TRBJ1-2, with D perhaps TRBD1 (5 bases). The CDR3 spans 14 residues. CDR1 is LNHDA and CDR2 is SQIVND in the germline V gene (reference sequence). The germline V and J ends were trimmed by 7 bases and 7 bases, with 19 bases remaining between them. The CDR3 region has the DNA TGTGCCAGTATACCGACGAGGAGGGGTTCTGGCTACACCTTC. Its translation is CASIPTRRGSGYTF.

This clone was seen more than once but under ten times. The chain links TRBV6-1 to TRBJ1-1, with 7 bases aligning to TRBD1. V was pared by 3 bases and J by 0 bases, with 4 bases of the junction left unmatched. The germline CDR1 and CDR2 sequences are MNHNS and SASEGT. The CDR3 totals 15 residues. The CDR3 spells CASSDRGLLNTEAFF. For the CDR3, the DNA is TGTGCCAGCAGTGACAGGGGGTTACTGAACACTGAAGCTTTCTTT.

CDR3 nucleotides: TGCGCCAGCAGCTTTCGACAGGGCAACACTGAAGCTTTCTTT. Translation: CASSFRQGNTEAFF. V is TRBV5-1 and J is TRBJ1-1; 7 nucleotides match TRBD1. The trim removed 2 bases at V and 2 bases at J, leaving 3 bases unmatched. This CDR3 is built from 14 residues. Looked up from germline, CDR1 is SGHRS and CDR2 is YFSETQ.

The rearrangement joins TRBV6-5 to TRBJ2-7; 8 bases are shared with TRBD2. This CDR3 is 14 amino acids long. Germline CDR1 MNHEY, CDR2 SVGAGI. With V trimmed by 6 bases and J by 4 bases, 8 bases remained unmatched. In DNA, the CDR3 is TGTGCCAGCAGATTAGCGGGGAGAGGATACGAGCAGTACTTC. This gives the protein CASRLAGRGYEQYF.

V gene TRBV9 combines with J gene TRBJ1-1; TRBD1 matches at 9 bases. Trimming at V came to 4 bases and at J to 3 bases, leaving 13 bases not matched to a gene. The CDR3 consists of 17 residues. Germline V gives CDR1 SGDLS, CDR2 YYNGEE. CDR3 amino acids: CASSSNPDRGRDTEAFF. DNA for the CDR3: TGTGCCAGCAGCTCGAACCCGGACAGGGGCCGGGACACTGAAGCTTTCTTT.

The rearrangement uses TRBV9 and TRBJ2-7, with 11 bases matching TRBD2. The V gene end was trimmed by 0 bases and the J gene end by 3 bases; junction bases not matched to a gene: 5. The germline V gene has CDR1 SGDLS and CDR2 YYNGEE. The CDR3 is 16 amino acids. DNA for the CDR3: TGTGCCAGCAGCGTAGCCCTAGCGGGGGGACACTACGAGCAGTACTTC. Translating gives CASSVALAGGHYEQYF.

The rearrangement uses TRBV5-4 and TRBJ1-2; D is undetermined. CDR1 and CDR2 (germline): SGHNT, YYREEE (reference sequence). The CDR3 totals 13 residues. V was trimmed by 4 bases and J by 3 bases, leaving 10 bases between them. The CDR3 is CASSLDIDYGYTF. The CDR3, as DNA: TGTGCCAGCAGCCTTGACATTGACTATGGCTACACCTTC.

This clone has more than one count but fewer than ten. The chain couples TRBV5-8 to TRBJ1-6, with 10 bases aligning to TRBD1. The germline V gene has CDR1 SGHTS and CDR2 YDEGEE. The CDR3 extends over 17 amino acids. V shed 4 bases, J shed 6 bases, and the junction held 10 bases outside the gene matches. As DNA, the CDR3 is TGTGCCAGCAGCCCAAACCTAGACAGGGGGCCTAATTCACCCCTCCACTTT. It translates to CASSPNLDRGPNSPLHF.

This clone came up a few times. Here the CDR3 reads CASSMVGQGTHEQYF. The CDR3 DNA sequence: TGCGCCAGCAGTATGGTGGGACAGGGGACCCACGAGCAGTACTTC. This chain links TRBV5-1 with TRBJ2-7, with 10 bases identical to TRBD1. V shed 5 bases, J shed 5 bases, and the junction held 10 bases outside the gene matches. CDR1 SGHRS and CDR2 YFSETQ come from the germline V gene. This CDR3 spans 15 amino acids.

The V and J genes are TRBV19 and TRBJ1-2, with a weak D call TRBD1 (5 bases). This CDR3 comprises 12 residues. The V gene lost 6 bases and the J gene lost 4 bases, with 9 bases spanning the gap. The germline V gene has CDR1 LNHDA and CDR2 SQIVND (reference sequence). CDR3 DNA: TGTGCCAGTAGCGGACAAGTCTATGGCTACACCTTC. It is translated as CASSGQVYGYTF.

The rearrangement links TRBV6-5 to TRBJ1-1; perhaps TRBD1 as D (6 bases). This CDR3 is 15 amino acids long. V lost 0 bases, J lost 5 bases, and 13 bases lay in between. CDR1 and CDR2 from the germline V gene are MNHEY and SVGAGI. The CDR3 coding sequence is TGTGCCAGCAGTTACTCACTCCAGGGGCGGACTGAAGCTTTCTTT. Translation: CASSYSLQGRTEAFF.

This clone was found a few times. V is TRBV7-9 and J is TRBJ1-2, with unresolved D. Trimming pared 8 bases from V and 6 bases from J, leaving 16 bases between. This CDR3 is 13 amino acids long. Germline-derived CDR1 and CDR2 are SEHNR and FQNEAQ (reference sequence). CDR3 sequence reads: CASGSTGNNGYTF. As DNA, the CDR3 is TGTGCCAGCGGATCAACCGGGAATAATGGCTACACCTTC.

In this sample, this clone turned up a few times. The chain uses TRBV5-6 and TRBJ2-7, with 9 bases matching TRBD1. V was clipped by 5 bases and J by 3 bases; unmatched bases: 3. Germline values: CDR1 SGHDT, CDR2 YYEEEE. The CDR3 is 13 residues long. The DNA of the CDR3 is TGTGCCAGCAGTGGGACAGGGCTCTACGAGCAGTACTTC. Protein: CASSGTGLYEQYF.

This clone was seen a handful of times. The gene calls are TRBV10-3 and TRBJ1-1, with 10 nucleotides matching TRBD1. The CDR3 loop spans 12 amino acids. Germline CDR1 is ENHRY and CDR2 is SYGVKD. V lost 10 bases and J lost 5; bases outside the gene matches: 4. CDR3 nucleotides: TGTGCCACCGGACAGGGGGAGACTGAAGCTTTCTTT. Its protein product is CATGQGETEAFF.

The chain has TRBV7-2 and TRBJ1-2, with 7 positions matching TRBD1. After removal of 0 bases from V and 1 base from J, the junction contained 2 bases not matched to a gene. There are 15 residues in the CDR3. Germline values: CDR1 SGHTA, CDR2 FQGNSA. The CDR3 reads CASSLATGFNYGYTF. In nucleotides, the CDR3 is TGTGCCAGCAGCTTAGCGACAGGGTTTAACTATGGCTACACCTTC.

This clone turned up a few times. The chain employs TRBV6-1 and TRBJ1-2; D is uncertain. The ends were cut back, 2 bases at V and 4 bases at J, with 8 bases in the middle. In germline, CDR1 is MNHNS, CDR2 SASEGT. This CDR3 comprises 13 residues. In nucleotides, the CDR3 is TGTGCCAGCAGTGAATTCGACATCTATGGCTACACCTTC. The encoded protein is CASSEFDIYGYTF.

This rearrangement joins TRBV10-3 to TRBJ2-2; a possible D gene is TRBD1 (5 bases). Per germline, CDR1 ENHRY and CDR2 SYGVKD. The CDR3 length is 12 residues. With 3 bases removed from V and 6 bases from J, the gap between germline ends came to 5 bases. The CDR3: CAISDRAGELFF. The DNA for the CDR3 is TGTGCCATCAGTGACAGGGCCGGGGAGCTGTTTTTT.

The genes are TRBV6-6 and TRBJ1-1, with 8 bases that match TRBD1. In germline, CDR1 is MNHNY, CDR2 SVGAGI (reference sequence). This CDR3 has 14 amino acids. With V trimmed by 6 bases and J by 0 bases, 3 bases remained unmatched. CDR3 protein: CASSVGQVNTEAFF. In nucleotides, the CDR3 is TGTGCCAGCAGCGTGGGACAGGTGAACACTGAAGCTTTCTTT.

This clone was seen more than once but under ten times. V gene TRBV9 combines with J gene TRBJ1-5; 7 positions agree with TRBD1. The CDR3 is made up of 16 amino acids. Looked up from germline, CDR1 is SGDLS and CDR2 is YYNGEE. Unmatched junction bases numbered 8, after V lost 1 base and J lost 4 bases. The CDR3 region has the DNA TGTGCCAGCAGCGTATCTGGGACAGTAAAAAATCAGCCCCAGCATTTT. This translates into CASSVSGTVKNQPQHF.

CDR3 sequence reads: CASSRQGNTYNEQFF. In nucleotides, the CDR3 is TGTGCCAGCTCCCGACAGGGGAACACCTACAATGAGCAGTTCTTC. The gene calls are TRBV9 and TRBJ2-1; 8 bases fit TRBD1. Germline CDR1 SGDLS, CDR2 YYNGEE. This CDR3 has 15 residues. V gave up 7 bases and J gave up 2 bases; unmatched junction bases: 8.

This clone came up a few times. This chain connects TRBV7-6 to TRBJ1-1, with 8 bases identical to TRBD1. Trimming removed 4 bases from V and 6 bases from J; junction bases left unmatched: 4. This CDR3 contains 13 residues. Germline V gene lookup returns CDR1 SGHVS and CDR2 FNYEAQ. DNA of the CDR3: TGTGCCAGCAGCTCCCACAGGGGGTCTGAAGCTTTCTTT. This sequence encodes CASSSHRGSEAFF.

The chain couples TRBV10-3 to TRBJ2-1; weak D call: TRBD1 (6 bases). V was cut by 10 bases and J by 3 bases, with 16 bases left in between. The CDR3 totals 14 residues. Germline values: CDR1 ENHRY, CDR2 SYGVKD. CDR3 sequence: CATITGLNYNEQFF. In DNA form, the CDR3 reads TGTGCCACCATAACAGGGTTGAACTACAATGAGCAGTTCTTC.

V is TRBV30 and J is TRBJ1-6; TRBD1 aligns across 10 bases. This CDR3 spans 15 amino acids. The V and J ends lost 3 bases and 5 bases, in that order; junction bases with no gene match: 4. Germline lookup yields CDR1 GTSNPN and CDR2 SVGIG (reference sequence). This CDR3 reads CAWRGDRGDNSPLHF. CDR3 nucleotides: TGTGCCTGGAGGGGGGACAGGGGAGATAATTCACCCCTCCACTTT. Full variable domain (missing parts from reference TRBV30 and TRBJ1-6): SQTIHQWPATLVQPVGSPLSLECTVEGTSNPNLYWYRQAAGRGLQLLFYSVGIGQISSEVPQNLSASRPQDRQFILSSKKLLLSDSGFYLCAWRGDRGDNSPLHFGNGTRLTVT.

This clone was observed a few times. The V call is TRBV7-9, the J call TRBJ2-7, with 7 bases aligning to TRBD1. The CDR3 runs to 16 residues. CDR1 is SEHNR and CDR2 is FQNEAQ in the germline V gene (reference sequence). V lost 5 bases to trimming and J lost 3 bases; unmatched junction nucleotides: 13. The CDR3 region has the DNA TGTGCCAGCAGCCTCCCACCATCGGGGACAGACTACGAGCAGTACTTC. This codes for CASSLPPSGTDYEQYF.